Below, 32 T cell receptor beta chains from the same sample are listed, as sequenced in a study of cytomegalovirus exposure and HLA in healthy donors. TCRdb's copy holds only in-frame clones and misses some; the assay was immunoSEQ multiplex PCR. The sample has roughly 150,000 clones, roughly 90% seen once; the top ten hold about 2.3%. Sequenced input: PBMCs. The receptors were gathered from a woman aged 18-29 years in good health and CMV-seronegative.

The CDR3 loop is CSVGTGGTGELFF. The CDR3 DNA follows: TGCAGCGTTGGGACAGGGGGAACCGGGGAGCTGTTTTTT. The chain joins TRBV29-1 to TRBJ2-2, with 10 bases that match TRBD1. J gave up 5 bases and V 4 bases, and 1 base lay outside the gene matches. The CDR3 runs to 13 residues. Per the germline V gene, CDR1 is SQVTM and CDR2 is ANQGSEA.

This CDR3 reads CASSLGTGGNYGYTF. Here the CDR3 DNA reads TGCGCCAGCAGCCTCGGGACAGGGGGTAACTATGGCTACACCTTC. This rearrangement joins TRBV5-1 to TRBJ1-2; 11 bases are shared with TRBD1. CDR1 and CDR2 (germline): SGHRS, YFSETQ. V shed 4 bases, J shed 1 base, and the junction held 3 bases outside the gene matches. The CDR3 is made up of 15 amino acids.

This chain's CDR3 is CASSPDSTNYGYTF. In DNA form, the CDR3 reads TGTGCCAGTAGTCCGGACAGTACTAACTATGGCTACACCTTC. The chain combines TRBV19 with TRBJ1-2; possibly TRBD1 for D (6 bases). There are 14 residues in the CDR3. Deletions cut 5 bases from V and 0 bases from J, with 10 bases between. Germline V gene lookup returns CDR1 LNHDA and CDR2 SQIVND (reference sequence). Full variable domain (missing parts from reference TRBV19 and TRBJ1-2): DGGITQSPKYLFRKEGQNVTLSCEQNLNHDAMYWYRQDPGQGLRLIYYSQIVNDFQKGDIAEGYSVSREKKESFPLTVTSAQKNPTAFYLCASSPDSTNYGYTFGSGTRLTVV.

A single count supports this clone. This rearrangement joins TRBV7-2 to TRBJ2-1; 11 bases are a match to TRBD2. CDR3 length equals 14 residues. With V trimmed by 3 bases and J by 9 bases, 4 bases remained unmatched. CDR1 and CDR2 (germline): SGHTA, FQGNSA. The DNA for the CDR3 is TGTGCCAGCAGCTTTAGCGGGAGGGCTCCTGAGCAGTTCTTC. Translating it yields CASSFSGRAPEQFF.

This clone was seen more than once but under ten times. This rearrangement joins TRBV7-2 to TRBJ2-7, with D perhaps matching TRBD1 (5 bases). The V end was cut by 0 bases, the J end by 1 base, with 13 bases between. The CDR3 length is 16 residues. From germline, CDR1 is SGHTA and CDR2 FQGNSA. CDR3 region: CASSLARRGPSYEQYF. CDR3 coding DNA: TGTGCCAGCAGCTTAGCGCGAAGGGGCCCTTCCTACGAGCAGTACTTC.

CDR3 coding DNA: TGTGCCAGCAGCGAGGCGGTATTCAGCTCTGGGGCCAACGTCCTGACTTTC. Its translation: CASSEAVFSSGANVLTF. The chain couples TRBV27 to TRBJ2-6; the D is unclear. The CDR3 runs 17 residues. Per the germline V gene, CDR1 is MNHEY and CDR2 is SMNVEV (reference sequence). Trimming cost V 6 bases and J 0 bases, with 15 bases left between them.

This sequence joins TRBV7-6 and TRBJ2-7; 14 positions match TRBD2. The CDR3 spans 16 residues. The germline V gene has CDR1 SGHVS and CDR2 FNYEAQ. After removal of 5 bases from V and 2 bases from J, the junction contained 5 bases not matched to a gene. The CDR3 spells CASSQGLAGATYEQYF. CDR3 DNA: TGTGCCAGCAGCCAGGGACTAGCGGGGGCCACCTACGAGCAGTACTTC.

This clone appeared once. V is TRBV18 and J is TRBJ2-2; 10 nucleotides agree with TRBD1. V was pared by 6 bases and J by 5 bases, with 6 bases of the junction left unmatched. Looked up from germline, CDR1 is KGHSH and CDR2 is LQKENI. The CDR3 covers 15 residues. The CDR3 spells CASSGQGSGTGELFF. The CDR3 DNA is TGTGCCAGCTCGGGACAGGGGAGCGGTACCGGGGAGCTGTTTTTT.

The chain uses TRBV5-1 and TRBJ1-1; D is uncertain. The CDR3 is 14 residues long. Germline assignment: CDR1 SGHRS and CDR2 YFSETQ. Trimming left V 6 bases short and J 2 bases short, with 14 bases between. In DNA form, the CDR3 reads TGCGCCAGCACCATGTTATCAGGTAACACTGAAGCTTTCTTT. Amino acids: CASTMLSGNTEAFF.

The chain uses TRBV29-1 and TRBJ2-2; 7 nucleotides match TRBD2. This CDR3 contains 14 residues. The V and J ends lost 4 bases and 4 bases, in that order; junction bases with no gene match: 6. Germline-derived CDR1 and CDR2 are SQVTM and ANQGSEA. The CDR3, as DNA: TGCAGCGTTGCCGGCGGGAGTTTCACCGGGGAGCTGTTTTTT. It is translated as CSVAGGSFTGELFF.

The chain uses TRBV9 and TRBJ1-2; 9 bases match TRBD1. V lost 2 bases, J lost 8 bases, and 10 bases stayed unmatched. The CDR3 sequence is 15 residues long. Germline assignment: CDR1 SGDLS and CDR2 YYNGEE. CDR3 sequence reads: CASSVSTGTGRGYTF. CDR3 sequence (DNA): TGTGCCAGCAGCGTTTCTACCGGGACAGGGAGGGGCTACACCTTC.

The genes are TRBV27 and TRBJ1-5; D uncertain. This CDR3 spans 16 amino acids. Per germline, CDR1 MNHEY and CDR2 SMNVEV (reference sequence). V was pared by 4 bases and J by 0 bases, with 13 bases between. The chain's CDR3 is CASSSIGSGSNQPQHF. The CDR3 DNA reads as TGTGCCAGCAGTTCCATTGGGAGCGGTAGCAATCAGCCCCAGCATTTT.

The gene calls are TRBV5-1 and TRBJ1-2; a possible D gene is TRBD1 (5 bases). CDR3 length equals 13 residues. Between the trimmed V and J ends, which lost 4 bases and 6 bases, there was a span of 13 bases. CDR1 SGHRS and CDR2 YFSETQ come from the germline V gene. The CDR3 here is CASSTPLGDGYTF. Written as DNA, the CDR3 is TGCGCCAGCAGCACCCCTCTAGGGGATGGCTACACCTTC.

CDR3 bases: TGTGCCAGTAGTATGGTGACAGGGAGCTCCTACGAGCAGTACTTC. It yields the protein CASSMVTGSSYEQYF. The rearrangement uses TRBV19 and TRBJ2-7; 7 bases fit TRBD1. The V gene's germline CDR1 is LNHDA and CDR2 SQIVND (reference sequence). V dropped 3 bases and J dropped 0; count of bases not matched to a gene: 5. The CDR3 has 15 amino acids.

The chain has TRBV7-3 and TRBJ1-2; 7 nucleotides agree with TRBD1. V lost 5 bases, J lost 3 bases, and 9 bases stayed unmatched. The CDR3 runs to 15 residues. The germline V gene has CDR1 SGHTA and CDR2 FQGTGA. CDR3 nucleotides: TGTGCCAGCAGCCTAGGAGGGGGCTGGGACTATGGCTACACCTTC. It translates to CASSLGGGWDYGYTF.

The chain couples TRBV9 to TRBJ2-7, with TRBD1 identical over 10 bases. CDR1 is SGDLS, CDR2 YYNGEE, per germline. CDR3 length: 16 residues. Trimming removed 0 bases from V and 0 bases from J; junction bases left unmatched: 3. The DNA for the CDR3 is TGTGCCAGCAGCGTAGATGGACAGGGGGGCTCCTACGAGCAGTACTTC. Its protein is CASSVDGQGGSYEQYF.

The V and J genes are TRBV27 and TRBJ2-7; 10 bases align to TRBD2. The CDR3 extends over 15 amino acids. V dropped 4 bases and J dropped 3; count of bases not matched to a gene: 6. Germline V lookup: CDR1 MNHEY, CDR2 SMNVEV (reference sequence). The CDR3 coding sequence is TGTGCCAGCAGTTATAGCGGGAGGTGGGACTACGAGCAGTACTTC. Its protein product is CASSYSGRWDYEQYF.

This chain joins TRBV2 and TRBJ1-6; D is perhaps TRBD1 (5 bases). This CDR3 contains 16 residues. V was clipped by 10 bases and J by 7 bases, with 23 bases between them. In germline, CDR1 is SNHLY, CDR2 FYNNEI. The CDR3 DNA sequence: TGTGCCACCCAACTAAGGGGAGGGCGGGACAATTCACCCCTCCACTTT. Translating gives CATQLRGGRDNSPLHF.

The chain has TRBV5-4 and TRBJ2-6, with a possible D match to TRBD2 (6 bases). Trimming shortened V by 4 bases and J by 0 bases, and 11 bases separated the two germline ends. This CDR3 has 16 residues. CDR1 and CDR2 (germline): SGHNT, YYREEE (reference sequence). DNA of the CDR3: TGTGCCAGCAGCCCCGACGGGAGCTCTGGGGCCAACGTCCTGACTTTC. This sequence encodes CASSPDGSSGANVLTF.

The genes are TRBV2 and TRBJ1-1; no clear D gene. Germline CDR1 reads SNHLY; CDR2 reads FYNNEI. V shed 2 bases and J shed 0 bases, with 10 bases lying between them. The CDR3 loop spans 15 amino acids. The CDR3 DNA reads TGTGCCAGCAGTGAAAGGAGTCTCCTGAACACTGAAGCTTTCTTT. Translation: CASSERSLLNTEAFF.

The chain uses TRBV9 and TRBJ1-4; TRBD1 matches at 12 bases. V was clipped by 2 bases and J by 0 bases; unmatched bases: 2. In germline, CDR1 is SGDLS, CDR2 YYNGEE. The CDR3 totals 17 residues. CDR3 sequence reads: CASSVGTGGPTNEKLFF. CDR3 DNA: TGTGCCAGCAGCGTCGGGACAGGGGGCCCAACTAATGAAAAACTGTTTTTT.

V gene TRBV10-2 combines with J gene TRBJ1-1; 8 bases align to TRBD1. The ends lost 7 bases at V and 1 base at J; junction bases unmatched: 11. The germline V gene has CDR1 WSHSY and CDR2 SAAADI. This CDR3 comprises 16 residues. The CDR3 DNA sequence: TGCGCCAGCATACCACTAGAAACAGGGGGGAACACTGAAGCTTTCTTT. Protein sequence: CASIPLETGGNTEAFF.

The chain joins TRBV7-9 to TRBJ1-1; no clear D gene. The CDR3 has 13 residues. Germline-derived CDR1 and CDR2 are SEHNR and FQNEAQ (reference sequence). Between the trimmed V and J ends, which lost 3 bases and 1 base, there was a span of 6 bases. This CDR3 is CASSLAENTEAFF. CDR3 coding DNA: TGTGCCAGCAGCTTGGCGGAGAACACTGAAGCTTTCTTT.

This clone was picked up one time. The V and J genes are TRBV5-1 and TRBJ2-1; 11 positions match TRBD2. V lost 1 base, J lost 3 bases, and 9 bases stayed unmatched. Germline CDR1 SGHRS, CDR2 YFSETQ. This CDR3 has 18 residues. CDR3 bases: TGCGCCAGCAGCTTGACACTAGCGGGGGCCTACCTCTACAATGAGCAGTTCTTC. This encodes CASSLTLAGAYLYNEQFF. Variable domain in full (rest from reference TRBV5-1 and TRBJ2-1): KAGVTQTPRYLIKTRGQQVTLSCSPISGHRSVSWYQQTPGQGLQFLFEYFSETQRNKGNFPGRFSGRQFSNSRSEMNVSTLELGDSALYLCASSLTLAGAYLYNEQFFGPGTRLTVL.

This rearrangement joins TRBV6-5 to TRBJ2-7; 9 bases line up with TRBD2. Trimming cost V 2 bases and J 6 bases; bases outside gene matches: 11. CDR3 size: 16 residues. The germline V gene encodes CDR1 MNHEY and CDR2 SVGAGI. The CDR3 region is CASSYGGIAGESEQYF. The CDR3 coding sequence is TGTGCCAGCAGTTACGGGGGAATAGCGGGAGAGAGCGAGCAGTACTTC.

The rearrangement links TRBV30 to TRBJ2-7; TRBD1 agrees at 7 bases. CDR1 is GTSNPN and CDR2 is SVGIG in the germline V gene (reference sequence). This CDR3 has 12 amino acids. V was pared by 3 bases and J by 6 bases, with 5 bases of the junction left unmatched. The CDR3 coding sequence is TGTGCCTGGAGCGGTCGACAGGGCGAGCAGTACTTC. Translation gives CAWSGRQGEQYF.

The chain links TRBV9 to TRBJ1-1; D ambiguous. The CDR3 spans 13 residues. Trimming removed 4 bases at V and 7 bases at J, with 14 bases between. Germline CDR1 SGDLS, CDR2 YYNGEE. CDR3 coding DNA: TGTGCCAGCAGCTCGTCCGTAGATCTTGAAGCTTTCTTT. Its protein is CASSSSVDLEAFF.

The CDR3 DNA reads TGTGCCAGCTCACCAATTCAGATCGACACCGGGGAGCTGTTTTTT. The encoded protein is CASSPIQIDTGELFF. The chain uses TRBV18 and TRBJ2-2; D is uncertain. CDR1 is KGHSH and CDR2 is LQKENI in the germline V gene. This CDR3 has 15 amino acids. V was pared by 2 bases and J by 3 bases, with 10 bases between.

The J gene is TRBJ2-7, the V gene TRBV1; the table's D gene call, TRBD1, was not cross checked with the DNA. TRBV1 is deemed a pseudogene. The CDR3 runs 14 residues. CDR3 region: CTSSQPGQNYEQYF. The CDR3 nucleotides are TGCACCAGCAGCCAACCGGGACAGAATTACGAGCAGTACTTC.

V and J are TRBV27 and TRBJ1-3, with 8 bases matching TRBD1. Germline lookup yields CDR1 MNHEY and CDR2 SMNVEV (reference sequence). Trimming cost V 0 bases and J 3 bases; bases outside gene matches: 4. This CDR3 is 16 amino acids long. CDR3 sequence (DNA): TGTGCCAGCAGTTTATCATCGACAGGGGTTGGAAACACCATATATTTT. It yields the protein CASSLSSTGVGNTIYF.

The V call is TRBV12-5, the J call TRBJ2-1; 7 nucleotides match TRBD2. The V gene end was trimmed by 5 bases and the J gene end by 10 bases; junction bases not matched to a gene: 14. Germline assignment: CDR1 LGHNT and CDR2 FRNRAP. This CDR3 is 15 amino acids long. CDR3 nucleotide sequence: TGTGCTAGTGGTCTGGGGGGGAGGGCCCCCTCGGAGCAGTTCTTC. The encoded protein is CASGLGGRAPSEQFF.

The V call is TRBV5-4, the J call TRBJ1-1, with TRBD1 identical over 8 bases. From germline, CDR1 is SGHNT and CDR2 YYREEE (reference sequence). Trimming cost V 4 bases and J 7 bases; bases outside gene matches: 9. CDR3 length: 14 residues. The CDR3 bases are TGTGCCAGCAGCACAGGACAGGGTTGGAGTGAAGCTTTCTTT. This gives the protein CASSTGQGWSEAFF.